The 10 T cell receptor beta chains below were found in one sample sequenced in a study of OX40 agonist ivuxolimab in advanced cancers. Method: immunoSEQ multiplex PCR; TCRdb's copy keeps in-frame clones and lacks some. The sample contains around 68,000 clones, 75% to 95% of which appear only once. Material: CD4+ or CD8+ T cells sorted from blood, obtained in a trial of the OX40 agonist ivuxolimab. The origin of the receptors is an adult with an advanced solid tumor such as melanoma, head and neck, liver or kidney cancer.

This clone was detected once. A junction boundary mismatches the germline segment, possibly from a read error. V is TRBV18 and J is TRBJ2-7; 10 bases fit TRBD1. The length of the CDR3 is 15 residues. CDR1 is KGHSH, CDR2 LQKENI, per germline. The CDR3 here is CASSPRTGGDYEQYF. DNA for the CDR3: TGTGCCAGCTCCCCACGGACAGGGGGAGACTACGAGCAGTACTTC.

The CDR3 region has the DNA TGTGCCAGCAGCACCTGGACTAGCGGGAACGGGGAGCTGTTTTTT. This codes for CASSTWTSGNGELFF. V gene TRBV5-4 combines with J gene TRBJ2-2; 12 nucleotides align to TRBD2. This CDR3 has 15 residues. The germline gives CDR1 SGHNT, CDR2 YYREEE (reference sequence). V gave up 4 bases and J gave up 7 bases; unmatched junction bases: 5.

The V call is TRBV19, the J call TRBJ2-5; a possible D gene is TRBD1 (5 bases). This CDR3 is 16 amino acids long. The germline V gene encodes CDR1 LNHDA and CDR2 SQIVND (reference sequence). The V end was cut by 3 bases, the J end by 4 bases, with 18 bases between. The CDR3 loop reads CASSMVGLRGTETQYF. DNA of the CDR3: TGTGCCAGTAGTATGGTCGGATTAAGGGGAACAGAGACCCAGTACTTC.

The rearrangement uses TRBV15 and TRBJ1-2; D gene unclear. This CDR3 comprises 13 residues. The V and J ends lost 0 bases and 1 base respectively, with 3 bases between them. Germline assignment: CDR1 LNHNV and CDR2 YYDKDF (reference sequence). CDR3 loop: CATSREDNYGYTF. The CDR3 nucleotides read TGTGCCACCAGCAGAGAAGATAACTATGGCTACACCTTC. The variable domain in full, completed from reference TRBV15 and TRBJ1-2, reads DAMVIQNPRYQVTQFGKPVTLSCSQTLNHNVMYWYQQKSSQAPKLLFHYYDKDFNNEADTPDNFQSRRPNTSFCFLDIRSPGLGDTAMYLCATSREDNYGYTFGSGTRLTVV.

The rearrangement joins TRBV27 to TRBJ1-1; 7 bases align to TRBD1. CDR1 and CDR2 from the germline V gene are MNHEY and SMNVEV (reference sequence). CDR3 length: 13 residues. The V segment lost 5 bases and the J segment 2 bases; nucleotides outside the gene matches: 2. The CDR3 DNA sequence: TGTGCCAGCAGTGGGACAGTTAACACTGAAGCTTTCTTT. Its translation is CASSGTVNTEAFF.

The DNA of the CDR3 is TGTGCCAGCGTCACCTCAGGTGGGGGGAAGGGTTCCTCCTACGAGCAGTACTTC. Translated, it gives CASVTSGGGKGSSYEQYF. The gene calls are TRBV28 and TRBJ2-7, with D perhaps TRBD2 (6 bases). The ends were cut back, 8 bases at V and 0 bases at J, with 26 bases in the middle. Germline V gene sequence: CDR1 MDHEN, CDR2 SYDVKM. This CDR3 has 18 amino acids.

This chain connects TRBV5-1 to TRBJ2-3; TRBD2 aligns across 13 bases. Trimming at V came to 4 bases and at J to 3 bases, leaving 5 bases not matched to a gene. Germline assignment: CDR1 SGHRS and CDR2 YFSETQ. The CDR3 is 16 residues long. CDR3 nucleotide sequence: TGCGCCAGCAGCGAGACTAGCGGGAGGCTAACAGATACGCAGTATTTT. Translated, it gives CASSETSGRLTDTQYF.

V and J are TRBV9 and TRBJ2-3; D uncertain. Germline CDR1 is SGDLS and CDR2 is YYNGEE. Trimming shortened V by 2 bases and J by 2 bases, and 15 bases separated the two germline ends. CDR3 length: 16 amino acids. The CDR3: CASSVLGVQLTDTQYF. CDR3 nucleotide sequence: TGTGCCAGCAGCGTTCTTGGAGTCCAACTCACAGATACGCAGTATTTT.

The chain joins TRBV7-3 to TRBJ2-5; 10 nucleotides line up with TRBD2. Germline loops: CDR1 SGHTA, CDR2 FQGTGA. The CDR3 length is 15 residues. J lost 5 bases, V lost 5 bases, and 8 bases had no gene match. CDR3 region: CASSPGLASDETQYF. The CDR3 region has the DNA TGTGCCAGCAGCCCGGGACTAGCGAGTGACGAGACCCAGTACTTC.

The count of this clone is one. The J gene is TRBJ1-5, the V gene TRBV2; D gene unclear. Deletions cut 6 bases from V and 6 bases from J, with 9 bases between. CDR1 is SNHLY, CDR2 FYNNEI, per germline. This CDR3 has 12 amino acids. The CDR3 DNA reads as TGTGCCAGCAGGGATACCGGTCAGCCCCAGCATTTT. This sequence encodes CASRDTGQPQHF.